This TCR beta chain stems from a study of B cell selection in AIRE deficiency (dated by TCRdb to between 2018 and 2020). For the study in its entirety: A comparison of TCRbeta repertoires of sorted blood CD4+ conventional T cells and regulatory T cells was made between AIRE-deficient patients and healthy controls. The TCR-sequenced cohort comprised about five AIRE-deficient APECED patients and about five healthy control donors. Beyond this particular receptor, the publication reports: In AIRE-deficient patients, Tconv and Treg cells had TCRBV gene usage, CDR3 length and TCR diversity comparable to those in healthy donors. About 32% of Treg TCRbeta sequences shared among healthy donors appeared in patient Tconv cells, suggesting diversion of Treg-biased clones into the Tconv compartment. Among around 3,700 shared Treg TCRbeta sequences, under 35% were found to be shared only among healthy donors and approximately 9% only among patients, suggesting that Treg selection is less efficient in the absence of AIRE. Shared Treg sequences had shorter CDR3s, reflecting a bias toward rearrangements with few non-templated nucleotide insertions. Only TCRbeta chains were sequenced, and around 35% of shared healthy-donor Treg sequences were also present in healthy Tconv cells, possibly due to differing TCRalpha chains.

With respect to this clone: Its specific antigen is unknown. No base quality information exists; no much larger clone differs at one position.

The immunoSEQ platform was used to sequence the TCRbeta chains. In the authors' own workflow: When conventional T cell repertoires were pooled, some 9.9x10^4 distinct in-frame TCRbeta sequences were obtained from patients and 13.4x10^4 from healthy donors. Treg TCRbeta sequences found in two or more individuals were classed as public, and these public Treg TCRbeta sequences were then looked for in Tconv repertoires. Differences between groups were assessed by Mann-Whitney U tests with Bonferroni-Dunn correction in GraphPad Prism 7.03. Sourced from immuneACCESS, this table was stored by TCRdb with only in-frame sequences that have V and J called. A share of the clones is absent; for the studies checked, an unresolved V gene accounts for under half, and the remainder has no known explanation. V and J calls and clone size are copied from that table; D and trimming were computed from the DNA. The sample has 20,000 to 25,000 clones on record, roughly 96% of them singletons. The ten top clones hold around 0.19% of the sample.

The cysteine opens and the phenylalanine closes a CDR3 of 15 amino acids. Here the CDR3 DNA is all that survives: 45 bases in frame from base 1. At the junction V is shortened by 5 bases and J by 3 bases; bases outside the gene matches: 8. CDR1 SGHNT and CDR2 YYREEE were looked up in the germline V gene (reference sequence). CD4+CD127+ cells were sorted as the conventional CD4 T cell population. The AIRE-deficient patients had APECED syndrome. Tconv and Treg cells for TCRbeta sequencing were sorted on a FACSAria flow cytometer. Sorted cells were collected in 5-ml round-bottom polystyrene tubes, and dry cell pellets were stored frozen at -80 degrees C prior to sequencing.

The clonotype originates from a human donor with AIRE deficiency. Sequencing was performed on conventional CD4+ T cells sorted from PBMCs. The rearranged segments are TRBV5-4 and TRBJ2-7; 10 nucleotides in the junction match TRBD1. The encoded CDR3 is CASRGTGTGDYEQYF. At the DNA level, the sequence is TGTGCCAGCAGGGGAACCGGGACAGGGGACTACGAGCAGTACTTC.